This TCR beta chain is drawn from a study of blood T cells in healthy people across ages. Study observations and caveats: A strong correlation was seen between TCR beta diversity and naive T cell percentage. It was held that the diversity estimates obtained from one million T cells were underestimates. There was no known CMV status for donors, so expanded clonotype changes were possibly confounded.

In each sample, at least 6.5 million PBMCs were isolated. Notes on this clonotype: Its antigen is currently unknown.

Next came a second PCR, run for about 6 to 11 cycles, which used a sample-barcoded 5' primer along with a J-beta primer mix. TCRdb reprocessed the 5' RACE reads via MiXCR and lists one record per CDR3 protein. Counted here are approximately 1.5 million distinct CDR3 sequences, approximately 39% occurring once; the ten biggest clones make up about 4%. This sequence was found in a woman under 30 in good health. Sequencing was carried out using blood.

The CDR3: CASSDFGLAGEDTQYF. DNA for the CDR3: TGTGCCAGCAGTGATTTCGGACTAGCGGGGGAGGATACGCAGTATTTT. The gene calls are TRBV25-1 and TRBJ2-3; TRBD2 matches at 13 bases. Germline values: CDR1 MGHDK, CDR2 SYGVNS. The trim removed 3 bases at V and 6 bases at J, leaving 6 bases unmatched. This CDR3 contains 16 residues. The full variable domain, with the rest looked up from reference TRBV25-1 and TRBJ2-3, is EADIYQTPRYLVIGTGKKITLECSQTMGHDKMYWYQQDPGMELHLIHYSYGVNSTEKGDLSSESTVSRIRTEHFPLTLESARPSHTSQYLCASSDFGLAGEDTQYFGPGTRLTVL.